The 21 T cell receptor beta chains listed next were all sequenced from one sample in a study of blood T cell repertoires in COVID-19. The repertoire was sequenced with immunoSEQ multiplex PCR; TCRdb's copy has only in-frame clones and lacks some. The sample has tens of thousands of clones; approximately 93% are singletons. Sequencing used peripheral blood. The receptors were gathered from a male donor with active COVID-19.

V usage is TRBV7-9 and J usage is TRBJ1-1, with 7 bases lining up with TRBD1. The germline gives CDR1 SEHNR, CDR2 FQNEAQ (reference sequence). This CDR3 region has 14 residues. V dropped 4 bases and J dropped 5; count of bases not matched to a gene: 7. CDR3 loop: CASSSGTAWTEAFF. DNA for the CDR3: TGTGCCAGCAGCTCCGGGACAGCTTGGACTGAAGCTTTCTTT.

V and J are TRBV3-1 (or the pseudogene TRBV3-2) and TRBJ2-6; 8 bases map to TRBD2. Germline trimming cut 5 bases from V and 0 bases from J; bases unmatched to any gene: 6. Germline V gene sequence: CDR1 LGHDT, CDR2 YNNKEL (reference sequence). The CDR3 covers 17 residues. In DNA form, the CDR3 reads TGTGCCAGCAGCATTAGCGGGGCCCTCTCTGGGGCCAACGTCCTGACTTTC. Translating it yields CASSISGALSGANVLTF.

CDR3 region: CASSSMLSSHEKLFF. The CDR3 coding sequence is TGTGCCAGCAGCTCAATGCTAAGTTCTCACGAAAAACTGTTTTTT. The chain joins TRBV7-9 to TRBJ1-4; D remains ambiguous. Trimming removed 4 bases at V and 8 bases at J, with 17 bases between. The CDR3 is made up of 15 amino acids. Germline assignment: CDR1 SEHNR and CDR2 FQNEAQ (reference sequence).

The chain employs TRBV14 and TRBJ1-2; 12 bases match TRBD1. The CDR3 contains 15 residues. Trimming removed 3 bases from V and 8 bases from J; junction bases left unmatched: 7. CDR1 SGHDN and CDR2 FVKESK come from the germline V gene. CDR3: CASSHGTGGILGYTF. The CDR3 DNA is TGTGCCAGCAGCCATGGGACAGGGGGCATTTTGGGCTACACCTTC.

The chain couples TRBV2 to TRBJ1-2; D might be TRBD1 (5 bases). CDR1 SNHLY and CDR2 FYNNEI come from the germline V gene. There are 15 residues in the CDR3. Trimming removed 0 bases from V and 6 bases from J, with 14 bases in between. CDR3 region: CASSEARGRTDGYTF. CDR3 in DNA: TGTGCCAGCAGTGAAGCACGGGGGAGAACTGATGGCTACACCTTC.

V is TRBV4-2 and J is TRBJ1-1; D is unclear. Germline-derived CDR1 and CDR2 are LGHNA and YNFKEQ. Between the trimmed V and J ends, which lost 0 bases and 11 bases, there was a span of 16 bases. This CDR3 region has 14 residues. The CDR3 loop reads CASSQDRVTSGAFF. The CDR3 DNA sequence: TGTGCCAGCAGCCAAGATCGGGTCACCAGTGGGGCTTTCTTT.

Comment on this clone: The junction differs from germline at one of its ends, possibly a read error. This chain uses TRBV9 with TRBJ2-1; 7 nucleotides agree with TRBD1. CDR3 length: 14 amino acids. CDR1 is SGDLS and CDR2 is YYNGEE in the germline V gene. CDR3 coding DNA: TGTGCCAGCAACGTAGGGGGCGAGGTCCATGAGCAGTTCTTC. Translated: CASNVGGEVHEQFF.

Comments on this clone: Other DNA sequences in this sample translate to the same CDR3. The chain couples TRBV20-1 to TRBJ2-7; D may be TRBD2 (6 bases). The CDR3 length is 11 residues. Germline V CDR1 and CDR2: DFQATT, SNEGSKA (reference sequence). Deletions cut 6 bases from V and 5 bases from J, with 11 bases between. As DNA, the CDR3 is TGCAGTGCGACCAGCGGGCACGAGCAGTACTTC. Translation gives CSATSGHEQYF.

J is TRBJ1-1 and V is TRBV7-2; D unresolved. V was shortened by 1 base and J by 10 bases, with 10 bases between the two germline ends. CDR3 size: 12 residues. Germline values: CDR1 SGHTA, CDR2 FQGNSA. The DNA for the CDR3 is TGTGCCAGCAGCTTAGGAAAGCTAAGAGCTTTCTTT. It is translated as CASSLGKLRAFF.

This rearrangement joins TRBV18 to TRBJ2-7; D remains unclear. Germline V gene data show CDR1 as KGHSH and CDR2 as LQKENI. Trimming shortened V by 1 base and J by 9 bases, and 22 bases separated the two germline ends. The CDR3 runs to 16 residues. As DNA, the CDR3 is TGTGCCAGCTCACCACTAGGTGACACCCAATTCCTTGGGCAGTACTTC. Translating it yields CASSPLGDTQFLGQYF.

The V call is TRBV3-1 (or the pseudogene TRBV3-2), the J call TRBJ2-2; TRBD2 matches at 9 bases. Trimming cost V 5 bases and J 5 bases; bases outside gene matches: 6. The CDR3 has 15 amino acids. Germline CDR1 is LGHDT and CDR2 is YNNKEL (reference sequence). The CDR3 bases are TGTGCCAGCAGCGCCCGGGCGGGGGGGACCGGGGAGCTGTTTTTT. It yields the protein CASSARAGGTGELFF.

The rearrangement links TRBV6-2 or TRBV6-3 to TRBJ1-1; no definite D call. The CDR3 extends over 13 amino acids. Per germline, CDR1 MNHEY and CDR2 SVGEGT. Trimming took off 5 bases at V and 2 bases at J, with 9 bases between the two ends. CDR3 sequence (DNA): TGTGCCAGCAGTCGCCGGGTAAACACTGAAGCTTTCTTT. Amino acid sequence: CASSRRVNTEAFF.

The chain has TRBV29-1 and TRBJ1-2; the D gene is possibly TRBD1 (5 bases). The CDR3 covers 13 residues. Between the trimmed V and J ends, which lost 3 bases and 4 bases, there was a span of 12 bases. The germline gives CDR1 SQVTM, CDR2 ANQGSEA. The CDR3 DNA reads as TGCAGCGTTGACCTCGTGGGGGGCTATGGCTACACCTTC. Protein product: CSVDLVGGYGYTF.

The CDR3, as DNA: TGTGCCAGCTCACCAATAGGACAGGGCGCAAATTCACCCCTCCACTTT. This sequence encodes CASSPIGQGANSPLHF. The rearrangement uses TRBV18 and TRBJ1-6; 8 nucleotides line up with TRBD1. With V trimmed by 2 bases and J by 7 bases, 7 bases remained unmatched. The V gene's germline CDR1 is KGHSH and CDR2 LQKENI. CDR3 size: 16 residues.

V and J are TRBV3-1 (or the pseudogene TRBV3-2) and TRBJ1-1; 9 bases line up with TRBD1. The J segment lost 10 bases and the V segment lost 5 bases, leaving 11 bases of the junction unmatched. Germline-derived CDR1 and CDR2 are LGHDT and YNNKEL (reference sequence). This CDR3 is 14 amino acids long. The CDR3 nucleotides read TGTGCCAGCAGCGCCCGGGACAGGGAACGGGCAGCTTTCTTT. It specifies CASSARDRERAAFF.

This rearrangement joins TRBV28 to TRBJ1-5; no definite D call. This CDR3 has 16 amino acids. CDR1 and CDR2 from the germline V gene are MDHEN and SYDVKM. V lost 2 bases to trimming and J lost 5 bases, with 16 bases between them. The CDR3 DNA reads as TGTGCCAGCAGTTTACTAGACCTCATTGCCGATCAGCCCCAGCATTTT. Protein: CASSLLDLIADQPQHF.

V is TRBV7-2 and J is TRBJ1-5, with unresolved D. V lost 5 bases to trimming and J lost 1 base, with 9 bases between them. From germline, CDR1 is SGHTA and CDR2 FQGNSA. The length of the CDR3 is 14 residues. This chain's CDR3 is CASSPGLSNQPQHF. CDR3 bases: TGTGCCAGCAGCCCCGGACTGAGCAATCAGCCCCAGCATTTT.

The chain couples TRBV5-1 to TRBJ1-4; perhaps TRBD1 as D (6 bases). Germline V gives CDR1 SGHRS, CDR2 YFSETQ. Trimming stripped 0 bases from V and 7 bases from J, with 13 bases between. CDR3 length: 15 amino acids. CDR3 coding DNA: TGCGCCAGCAGCTTGGCGCAGGCAGGGGCTGAAAAACTGTTTTTT. This translates into CASSLAQAGAEKLFF.

The CDR3 loop is CASSPDRGYQPQHF. The CDR3 DNA follows: TGTGCCAGCAGCCCAGACAGGGGGTATCAGCCCCAGCATTTT. This rearrangement joins TRBV7-2 to TRBJ1-5; 9 bases are shared with TRBD1. CDR1 is SGHTA and CDR2 is FQGNSA in the germline V gene. Trimming at V came to 5 bases and at J to 5 bases, leaving 4 bases not matched to a gene. The CDR3 has 14 residues. Full variable domain (missing parts from reference TRBV7-2 and TRBJ1-5): GAGVSQSPSNKVTEKGKDVELRCDPISGHTALYWYRQSLGQGLEFLIYFQGNSAPDKSGLPSDRFSAERTGGSVSTLTIQRTQQEDSAVYLCASSPDRGYQPQHFGDGTRLSIL.

The CDR3 nucleotides are TGTGCCAGCAGTTACTCGGGCAGGGCTGGGGCCAACGTCCTGACTTTC. This codes for CASSYSGRAGANVLTF. The chain employs TRBV6-2 or TRBV6-3 and TRBJ2-6, with D possibly matching TRBD1 (5 bases). From germline, CDR1 is MNHEY and CDR2 SVGEGT. Between the trimmed V and J ends, which lost 0 bases and 2 bases, there was a span of 8 bases. This CDR3 region has 16 residues.

J is TRBJ2-7 and V is TRBV9, with D possibly matching TRBD1 (5 bases). This CDR3 comprises 16 residues. Between the trimmed V and J ends, which lost 0 bases and 3 bases, there was a span of 16 bases. Germline V gives CDR1 SGDLS, CDR2 YYNGEE. The CDR3 sequence: CASSVGPRAGNYEQYF. CDR3 coding DNA: TGTGCCAGCAGCGTAGGTCCCCGTGCAGGGAACTACGAGCAGTACTTC. Combining the CDR3 with reference TRBV9 and TRBJ2-7 gives the whole variable domain DSGVTQTPKHLITATGQRVTLRCSPRSGDLSVYWYQQSLDQGLQFLIQYYNGEERAKGNILERFSAQQFPDLHSELNLSSLELGDSALYFCASSVGPRAGNYEQYFGPGTRLTVT.